These 20 T cell receptor beta chains share one sample of origin, sequenced in a study of blood T cell repertoires in COVID-19. Repertoires were generated with immunoSEQ multiplex PCR, while TCRdb's copy carries only in-frame clones and drops some. The sample has around 270,000 clones; roughly 86% are singletons. The sequencing sample was made of peripheral blood. The receptors come from a woman between 45 and 65 years old with acute or convalescent COVID-19.

V usage is TRBV9 and J usage is TRBJ2-5, with D unclear. The germline V gene encodes CDR1 SGDLS and CDR2 YYNGEE. Trimming took off 2 bases at V and 1 base at J, with 18 bases between the two ends. This CDR3 is built from 17 residues. CDR3: CASSVTPGGQLQETQYF. CDR3 sequence (DNA): TGTGCCAGCAGCGTCACCCCCGGCGGTCAGCTCCAAGAGACCCAGTACTTC.

V and J are TRBV24-1 and TRBJ2-2; D remains unclear. Germline CDR1 KGHDR, CDR2 SFDVKD. The germline V and J ends were trimmed by 7 bases and 0 bases, with 8 bases remaining between them. The CDR3 covers 14 residues. The chain's CDR3 is CATSDISNTGELFF. The CDR3 DNA follows: TGTGCCACCAGCGACATATCGAACACCGGGGAGCTGTTTTTT.

This chain joins TRBV4-2 and TRBJ2-3, with 7 bases matching TRBD2. The CDR3 length is 15 residues. Germline CDR1 and CDR2: LGHNA and YNFKEQ. The trim removed 4 bases at V and 9 bases at J, leaving 13 bases unmatched. The CDR3: CASSLRRGSLETQYF. CDR3 bases: TGTGCCAGCAGCCTTCGACGCGGGAGTTTAGAAACGCAGTATTTT.

The chain links TRBV20-1 to TRBJ1-1, with 9 bases that match TRBD1. Germline assignment: CDR1 DFQATT and CDR2 SNEGSKA (reference sequence). The J segment lost 8 bases and the V segment lost 3 bases, leaving 19 bases of the junction unmatched. There are 17 residues in the CDR3. The CDR3 DNA reads TGCAGTGCTAGTCAAGTGCCAGGGACAGGGTTAACAAGGGAAGCTTTCTTT. It specifies CSASQVPGTGLTREAFF.

This clone has a single count. J is TRBJ2-7 and V is TRBV6-5; TRBD2 might be the D (6 bases). CDR1 MNHEY and CDR2 SVGAGI come from the germline V gene. The V end was cut by 10 bases, the J end by 3 bases, with 13 bases between. The CDR3 consists of 12 residues. CDR3: CATSATGYEQYF. The CDR3 nucleotides read TGTGCCACTAGCGCTACGGGCTACGAGCAGTACTTC.

This clone was seen just once. V usage is TRBV5-1 and J usage is TRBJ2-1; 13 positions match TRBD2. Germline V gene lookup returns CDR1 SGHRS and CDR2 YFSETQ. Trimming removed 4 bases from V and 0 bases from J; junction bases left unmatched: 10. The length of the CDR3 is 19 residues. CDR3 DNA sequence: TGCGCCAGCAGCCCGCGCGGACTAGCGGGAGTCGGCTCCTACAATGAGCAGTTCTTC. Its translation: CASSPRGLAGVGSYNEQFF.

This sequence joins TRBV28 and TRBJ1-2; D gene ambiguous. Germline CDR1 is MDHEN and CDR2 is SYDVKM. Trimming cost V 3 bases and J 0 bases, with 14 bases left between them. The CDR3 has 16 residues. CDR3 nucleotide sequence: TGTGCCAGCAGTTTCCCAGTTGGAGGTTCTAACTATGGCTACACCTTC. Residues: CASSFPVGGSNYGYTF.

The chain joins TRBV4-1 to TRBJ2-6, with no clear D. The CDR3 length is 15 residues. Trimming took off 2 bases at V and 0 bases at J, with 5 bases between the two ends. CDR1 and CDR2 (germline): MGHRA, YSYEKL. The CDR3 DNA reads as TGCGCCAGCAGCCAACGCGGCTCTGGGGCCAACGTCCTGACTTTC. Its translation is CASSQRGSGANVLTF.

This chain connects TRBV4-3 to TRBJ2-4; 8 bases align to TRBD2. CDR3 length equals 15 residues. With V trimmed by 0 bases and J by 11 bases, 9 bases remained unmatched. Germline V lookup: CDR1 LGHNA, CDR2 YSLEER. CDR3 nucleotides: TGCGCCAGCAGCCAAGATCTCGGGAGGGCCCTCTTTCAGTACTTC. It encodes CASSQDLGRALFQYF.

The chain recombines TRBV27 with TRBJ2-7, with 12 bases aligning to TRBD2. V lost 7 bases and J lost 1; bases outside the gene matches: 5. Per the germline V gene, CDR1 is MNHEY and CDR2 is SMNVEV (reference sequence). The CDR3 is made up of 15 amino acids. CDR3 sequence (DNA): TGTGCCAGCATCCTGACTAGCGGGGGATCCTACGAGCAGTACTTC. Its translation is CASILTSGGSYEQYF.

The gene calls are TRBV5-4 and TRBJ1-3; 7 bases match TRBD1. V lost 9 bases and J lost 5; bases outside the gene matches: 14. CDR1 and CDR2 (germline): SGHNT, YYREEE (reference sequence). The CDR3 is made up of 15 amino acids. CDR3 nucleotide sequence: TGTGCCACCTCACCGGGACAGCCCAGACGAAACACCATATATTTT. This codes for CATSPGQPRRNTIYF.

The chain couples TRBV28 to TRBJ2-5, with 9 bases identical to TRBD2. Germline V gene data show CDR1 as MDHEN and CDR2 as SYDVKM. This CDR3 contains 16 residues. The trim removed 5 bases at V and 1 base at J, leaving 8 bases unmatched. As DNA, the CDR3 is TGTGCCAGCAGTCTCGGCCTAGCGGGACCCCAAGAGACCCAGTACTTC. It translates to CASSLGLAGPQETQYF. The full variable domain, completed using reference TRBV28 and TRBJ2-5, is DVKVTQSSRYLVKRTGEKVFLECVQDMDHENMFWYRQDPGLGLRLIYFSYDVKMKEKGDIPEGYSVSREKKERFSLILESASTNQTSMYLCASSLGLAGPQETQYFGPGTRLLVL.

V is TRBV9 and J is TRBJ2-3; no definite D call. This CDR3 region has 17 residues. Germline V lookup: CDR1 SGDLS, CDR2 YYNGEE. The germline V and J ends were trimmed by 1 base and 1 base, with 16 bases remaining between them. CDR3 region: CASSVSIPGTGTDTQYF. In nucleotides, the CDR3 is TGTGCCAGCAGCGTATCGATCCCCGGCACAGGCACAGATACGCAGTATTTT.

The V call is TRBV5-6, the J call TRBJ1-4, with 7 bases identical to TRBD1. Trimming took 0 bases from V and 5 from J; bases not matched to a gene: 4. The CDR3 has 15 amino acids. Germline V lookup: CDR1 SGHDT, CDR2 YYEEEE. CDR3: CASSLAGGYNEKLFF. As DNA, the CDR3 is TGTGCCAGCAGCTTGGCAGGGGGATACAATGAAAAACTGTTTTTT.

CDR3 in amino acids: CSVERQGVGDTQYF. Here the CDR3 DNA reads TGCAGCGTTGAAAGACAGGGGGTAGGGGATACGCAGTATTTT. This chain links TRBV29-1 with TRBJ2-3; 9 nucleotides match TRBD1. The CDR3 extends over 14 amino acids. Per germline, CDR1 SQVTM and CDR2 ANQGSEA. The junction had 6 bases not matched to a gene; V was cut back by 2 bases and J by 6 bases.

This clone was seen a few times. This chain links TRBV30 with TRBJ2-1; D is undetermined. V dropped 0 bases and J dropped 9 bases, with 12 bases sitting between them. CDR1 is GTSNPN and CDR2 is SVGIG in the germline V gene (reference sequence). The CDR3 length is 13 residues. The CDR3 loop reads CAWSVSGRPEQFF. The CDR3 DNA reads TGTGCCTGGAGTGTATCAGGCCGGCCTGAGCAGTTCTTC. The full variable domain, completed using reference TRBV30 and TRBJ2-1, is SQTIHQWPATLVQPVGSPLSLECTVEGTSNPNLYWYRQAAGRGLQLLFYSVGIGQISSEVPQNLSASRPQDRQFILSSKKLLLSDSGFYLCAWSVSGRPEQFFGPGTRLTVL.

The chain joins TRBV5-1 to TRBJ1-1; maybe TRBD1 (6 bases). The CDR3 covers 14 residues. Germline CDR1 reads SGHRS; CDR2 reads YFSETQ. V lost 3 bases to trimming and J lost 2 bases, with 11 bases between them. The CDR3 DNA sequence: TGCGCCAGCAGCTCGGGGACACTCAACACTGAAGCTTTCTTT. Residues: CASSSGTLNTEAFF. Variable domain in full (rest from reference TRBV5-1 and TRBJ1-1): KAGVTQTPRYLIKTRGQQVTLSCSPISGHRSVSWYQQTPGQGLQFLFEYFSETQRNKGNFPGRFSGRQFSNSRSEMNVSTLELGDSALYLCASSSGTLNTEAFFGQGTRLTVV.

The chain uses TRBV3-1 (or the pseudogene TRBV3-2) and TRBJ2-3; TRBD1 is a possible D gene (5 bases). The CDR3 extends over 14 amino acids. With 4 bases removed from V and 0 bases from J, the gap between germline ends came to 8 bases. Germline lookup yields CDR1 LGHDT and CDR2 YNNKEL (reference sequence). CDR3 region: CASSRTWSTDTQYF. Written as DNA, the CDR3 is TGTGCCAGCAGCCGGACATGGAGCACAGATACGCAGTATTTT.

This clone has only one observation. The V call is TRBV3-1 (or the pseudogene TRBV3-2), the J call TRBJ1-2; D uncertain. Trimming left V 0 bases short and J 3 bases short, with 5 bases between. The CDR3 is 13 amino acids. Germline assignment: CDR1 LGHDT and CDR2 YNNKEL (reference sequence). This CDR3 is CASSQDVDYGYTF. Here the CDR3 DNA reads TGTGCCAGCAGCCAAGACGTCGACTATGGCTACACCTTC.

This chain connects TRBV3-1 (or the pseudogene TRBV3-2) to TRBJ2-2; possibly TRBD1 for D (5 bases). The CDR3 has 14 amino acids. Looked up from germline, CDR1 is LGHDT and CDR2 is YNNKEL (reference sequence). Trimming left V 4 bases short and J 3 bases short, with 9 bases between. This CDR3 is CASSRGLDTGELFF. CDR3 nucleotide sequence: TGTGCCAGCAGCCGGGGCCTCGACACCGGGGAGCTGTTTTTT.